This entry concerns a single T cell receptor beta chain. What it binds is not known. These data belong to a study of identical twins. Broader study findings: Interpretation of the results relied on cross-sectional statistical analysis and not on following the same donors.

The V gene's germline CDR1 is MNHEY and CDR2 SVGAGI. Trimming removed 0 bases from V and 9 bases from J; junction bases left unmatched: 9. The CDR3 is 16 amino acids. Everyone who gave samples was a healthy Caucasian. TCRdb re-analysed the 5' RACE reads in MiXCR, keeping a single row per CDR3 protein. This sample has about 920,000 distinct CDR3 sequences, with 9% to 15% found just once. This sample also belongs to another study, concerning yellow fever vaccine responses in identical twins.

V usage is TRBV6-5 and J usage is TRBJ2-1; 9 bases are shared with TRBD2. The TCR was taken from a young woman in good health. Material for sequencing was PBMCs. The CDR3 DNA reads TGTGCCAGCAGTTACTCTGGCGGGAGGGTTCGGGGTGAGCAGTTCTTC. This encodes CASSYSGGRVRGEQFF.